The 32 T cell receptor beta chains below were found in one sample sequenced in a study of T cells after yellow fever vaccination. TCRdb re-derived calls from the 5' RACE reads in MiXCR, one entry per CDR3 protein. Found here are 110,000 or so distinct CDR3 sequences, 6.5% to 9% of them singletons; the top ten hold approximately 2.7%. The sample in question was CD4+ T cells sorted from PBMCs, obtained about 41 days after the first yellow fever vaccination. These receptors originate from a man younger than 35 who received the YFV17D yellow fever vaccine.

The rearrangement joins TRBV6-5 to TRBJ2-2; 7 bases map to TRBD2. This CDR3 is 16 amino acids long. V lost 2 bases, J lost 0 bases, and 3 bases stayed unmatched. Germline V gene lookup returns CDR1 MNHEY and CDR2 SVGAGI. CDR3 in amino acids: CASSYSGGANTGELFF. CDR3 DNA: TGTGCCAGCAGTTACAGTGGGGGGGCGAACACCGGGGAGCTGTTTTTT.

This clonotype turned up a few times. The chain is built from TRBV6-5 and TRBJ1-2, with a weak D call TRBD1 (5 bases). Germline V gives CDR1 MNHEY, CDR2 SVGAGI. The V end was cut by 7 bases, the J end by 2 bases, with 11 bases between. This CDR3 has 13 amino acids. In DNA, the CDR3 is TGTGCCAGCAAACAGGCTTCAAACTATGGCTACACCTTC. It specifies CASKQASNYGYTF.

This chain joins TRBV27 and TRBJ2-2, with 8 bases that match TRBD2. CDR1 MNHEY and CDR2 SMNVEV come from the germline V gene (reference sequence). The CDR3 has 16 residues. Trimming took 0 bases from V and 7 from J; bases not matched to a gene: 7. The CDR3 coding sequence is TGTGCCAGCAGTTTATCGTCCAGCGGGGGAGTCGGGGAGCTGTTTTTT. This gives the protein CASSLSSSGGVGELFF.

This clonotype appeared many times. The rearrangement joins TRBV5-6 to TRBJ2-7; 10 nucleotides match TRBD1. V lost 3 bases to trimming and J lost 3 bases; unmatched junction nucleotides: 3. Germline CDR1 is SGHDT and CDR2 is YYEEEE. The CDR3 totals 14 residues. CDR3 nucleotide sequence: TGTGCCAGCAGCTGGGACAGGGGAGACTACGAGCAGTACTTC. This encodes CASSWDRGDYEQYF.

This clonotype was seen at least ten times. The rearrangement uses TRBV5-1 and TRBJ2-3; 8 bases map to TRBD1. Per the germline V gene, CDR1 is SGHRS and CDR2 is YFSETQ. The CDR3 spans 13 residues. The junction had 9 bases not matched to a gene; V was cut back by 0 bases and J by 15 bases. The CDR3 DNA follows: TGCGCCAGCAGCTTGGAAGTAGGCAGGGGGCATTATTTT. Translated, it gives CASSLEVGRGHYF.

The sample holds a few counts of this clonotype. This chain uses TRBV7-2 with TRBJ2-5, with 7 nucleotides matching TRBD2. V gave up 3 bases and J gave up 2 bases; unmatched junction bases: 3. Germline CDR1 SGHTA, CDR2 FQGNSA. The CDR3 length is 14 residues. CDR3 protein: CASSLVGGQETQYF. The DNA of the CDR3 is TGTGCCAGCAGCTTGGTCGGGGGGCAAGAGACCCAGTACTTC.

This clonotype was recorded at least ten times. The chain uses TRBV6-6 and TRBJ1-2; D gene uncertain. The CDR3 runs 12 residues. V gave up 0 bases and J gave up 4 bases, with 3 bases separating them. The V gene's germline CDR1 is MNHNY and CDR2 SVGAGI (reference sequence). CDR3 bases: TGTGCCAGCAGTTACTCTAGCTATGGCTACACCTTC. Its translation is CASSYSSYGYTF.

This clonotype was recorded many times. This chain joins TRBV4-3 and TRBJ2-5; 8 bases line up with TRBD2. V trimming: 4 bases; J trimming: 4 bases; junction bases outside the gene matches: 8. There are 15 residues in the CDR3. In germline, CDR1 is LGHNA, CDR2 YSLEER. The CDR3 reads CASSLGGAETETQYF. The CDR3 DNA sequence: TGCGCCAGCAGCCTCGGGGGGGCCGAGACAGAGACCCAGTACTTC.

A few counts support this clonotype. The V and J genes are TRBV24-1 and TRBJ2-7, with 9 bases aligning to TRBD1. The CDR3 extends over 14 amino acids. The V segment lost 4 bases and the J segment 5 bases; nucleotides outside the gene matches: 5. Germline loops: CDR1 KGHDR, CDR2 SFDVKD. The CDR3 bases are TGTGCCACCAGTGACCCCGGGACAGGGAACGAGCAGTACTTC. It yields the protein CATSDPGTGNEQYF.

The sample holds many counts of this clonotype. J is TRBJ1-6 and V is TRBV4-1; 9 bases are shared with TRBD1. CDR3 length: 13 amino acids. With V trimmed by 6 bases and J by 10 bases, 4 bases remained unmatched. CDR1 and CDR2 from the germline V gene are MGHRA and YSYEKL. CDR3 DNA sequence: TGCGCCAGCAGTCCCACAGGGGGCTCACCCCTCCACTTT. Amino acid sequence: CASSPTGGSPLHF.

This clonotype has a count of ten or more. The CDR3: CASSQEWASDTQYF. The CDR3 DNA follows: TGTGCCAGCAGCCAAGAGTGGGCGTCAGATACGCAGTATTTT. The chain carries TRBV14 and TRBJ2-3; D gene uncertain. CDR3 length: 14 residues. V was shortened by 0 bases and J by 4 bases, with 8 bases between the two germline ends. Germline V gene data show CDR1 as SGHDN and CDR2 as FVKESK.

This clonotype showed up many times. The chain employs TRBV18 and TRBJ1-1, with D uncertain. This CDR3 region has 13 residues. The germline V and J ends were trimmed by 9 bases and 3 bases, with 14 bases remaining between them. CDR1 is KGHSH, CDR2 LQKENI, per germline. CDR3 in amino acids: CASREGRDTEAFF. The CDR3, as DNA: TGTGCCAGTCGAGAAGGGAGGGACACTGAAGCTTTCTTT.

This clonotype was observed at least ten times. This chain uses TRBV12-3 or TRBV12-4 with TRBJ2-4; D is uncertain. The CDR3 runs 12 residues. The germline V and J ends were trimmed by 3 bases and 7 bases, with 7 bases remaining between them. CDR3 sequence (DNA): TGTGCCAGCAGTTTCGGTACTAACATTCAGTACTTC. Translated: CASSFGTNIQYF.

This clonotype was seen only a few times. This chain joins TRBV5-5 and TRBJ1-5; D is unresolved. The CDR3 consists of 13 residues. V dropped 4 bases and J dropped 3 bases, with 8 bases sitting between them. Germline V lookup: CDR1 SGHKS, CDR2 YYEKEE (reference sequence). The CDR3: CASSPWFNQPQHF. The CDR3 nucleotides are TGTGCCAGCAGCCCCTGGTTCAATCAGCCCCAGCATTTT.

V gene TRBV18 combines with J gene TRBJ2-2; the D gene is possibly TRBD2 (5 bases). The V end lost 4 bases, the J end lost 0 bases, and 12 bases lay between the germline ends. The CDR3 contains 16 residues. Germline V gives CDR1 KGHSH, CDR2 LQKENI. CDR3 coding DNA: TGTGCCAGCTCACTTACTAGTCAGACGAACACCGGGGAGCTGTTTTTT. This encodes CASSLTSQTNTGELFF.

The sample holds many counts of this clonotype. V gene TRBV5-1 combines with J gene TRBJ1-5; D call uncertain. CDR1 SGHRS and CDR2 YFSETQ come from the germline V gene. V was trimmed by 3 bases and J by 3 bases, leaving 13 bases between them. This CDR3 comprises 15 residues. Here the CDR3 reads CASSWEGSYNQPQHF. The CDR3 DNA reads TGCGCCAGCAGCTGGGAAGGCAGTTACAATCAGCCCCAGCATTTT.

The chain has TRBV6-1 and TRBJ1-2; possible D gene TRBD1, 5 bases. CDR1 is MNHNS, CDR2 SASEGT, per germline. The CDR3 is 13 residues long. The V end lost 1 base, the J end lost 8 bases, and 11 bases lay between the germline ends. CDR3 in DNA: TGTGCCAGCAGTGAAGAGGGGCCGGGGGGCTACACCTTC. Translating gives CASSEEGPGGYTF.

The rearrangement joins TRBV7-3 to TRBJ1-5; tentative D call: TRBD1 (6 bases). The CDR3 has 19 residues. Trimming removed 5 bases at V and 2 bases at J, with 25 bases between. Germline V gene sequence: CDR1 SGHTA, CDR2 FQGTGA. The CDR3 loop reads CASSPTPSRGALGNQPQHF. CDR3 DNA sequence: TGTGCCAGCAGCCCTACACCTTCTCGGGGGGCGCTGGGCAATCAGCCCCAGCATTTT.

This chain uses TRBV29-1 with TRBJ2-2; D is uncertain. CDR3 length equals 11 residues. CDR1 SQVTM and CDR2 ANQGSEA come from the germline V gene. V lost 4 bases and J 3 bases, leaving 3 bases between the germline ends. CDR3 sequence reads: CSVVDTGELFF. DNA of the CDR3: TGCAGCGTTGTTGACACCGGGGAGCTGTTTTTT.

At least ten counts were recorded for this clonotype. The V and J genes are TRBV20-1 and TRBJ2-7; 8 positions agree with TRBD2. V shed 1 base, J shed 2 bases, and the junction held 16 bases outside the gene matches. The germline V gene encodes CDR1 DFQATT and CDR2 SNEGSKA (reference sequence). The CDR3 length is 18 residues. The CDR3 sequence: CSARAPRLAGADPYEQYV. CDR3 DNA: TGCAGTGCTAGAGCCCCCAGGCTAGCGGGTGCTGATCCCTACGAGCAGTACGTC.

This clonotype was observed many times. The chain employs TRBV6-6 and TRBJ2-5; 7 bases are shared with TRBD1. The germline gives CDR1 MNHNY, CDR2 SVGAGI (reference sequence). The CDR3 is made up of 13 amino acids. V lost 6 bases to trimming and J lost 1 base; unmatched junction nucleotides: 2. The CDR3 reads CASRRDSQETQYF. CDR3 in DNA: TGTGCCAGCAGAAGGGACAGCCAAGAGACCCAGTACTTC.

This clonotype was recorded many times. The V gene is TRBV7-3, the J gene TRBJ2-1; D perhaps matches TRBD2 (6 bases). Between the trimmed V and J ends, which lost 5 bases and 5 bases, there was a span of 10 bases. The CDR3 contains 13 residues. Germline CDR1 and CDR2: SGHTA and FQGTGA. This CDR3 is CASSPGLHNEQFF. CDR3 DNA: TGTGCCAGCAGCCCGGGACTGCACAATGAGCAGTTCTTC.

This clonotype was observed many times. This chain connects TRBV18 to TRBJ2-5, with TRBD1 identical over 9 bases. The CDR3 contains 14 residues. V gave up 5 bases and J gave up 5 bases; unmatched junction bases: 6. Looked up from germline, CDR1 is KGHSH and CDR2 is LQKENI. The CDR3 DNA reads as TGTGCCAGCTCAACAGGACAGGGGCCGGAGACCCAGTACTTC. Its protein is CASSTGQGPETQYF.

Details on this clonotype: A much larger clone sits a single nucleotide away, making a read error possible. The chain couples TRBV15 to TRBJ2-5, with unresolved D. Germline V gene data show CDR1 as LNHNV and CDR2 as YYDKDF (reference sequence). CDR3 length: 14 residues. The CDR3 region has the DNA TGTGTCACCAGCAGAGATCGCGGATCGGAGACCCAGTACTTC. Encoded protein: CVTSRDRGSETQYF.

This clonotype was seen more than once but under ten times. This chain connects TRBV6-1 to TRBJ1-1; D might be TRBD1 (5 bases). The CDR3 runs 14 residues. The V and J ends lost 5 bases and 1 base respectively, with 11 bases between them. Germline V gene sequence: CDR1 MNHNS, CDR2 SASEGT. Here the CDR3 DNA reads TGTGCCAGCAGTAAGAACAGGAAGAACACTGAAGCTTTCTTT. Translating it yields CASSKNRKNTEAFF.

This clonotype showed up many times. The chain has TRBV3-1 and TRBJ2-7, with a tentative D call TRBD2 (7 bases). V shed 8 bases and J shed 3 bases, with 11 bases lying between them. The CDR3 length is 12 residues. Germline V gene data show CDR1 as LGHDT and CDR2 as YNNKEL (reference sequence). The CDR3 sequence: CASGGARYEQYF. The DNA for the CDR3 is TGTGCCAGCGGGGGGGCGCGCTACGAGCAGTACTTC.

This clonotype was counted many times. This rearrangement joins TRBV7-9 to TRBJ2-2; 7 bases match TRBD1. The CDR3 is 15 amino acids. The germline V gene has CDR1 SEHNR and CDR2 FQNEAQ (reference sequence). V lost 5 bases, J lost 7 bases, and 10 bases stayed unmatched. The CDR3 here is CASSHETGWSGELFF. CDR3 coding DNA: TGTGCCAGCAGCCACGAGACAGGGTGGAGCGGGGAGCTGTTTTTT.

There are many counts of this clonotype. The chain couples TRBV7-9 to TRBJ1-6, with D possibly being TRBD1 (5 bases). The CDR3 has 14 amino acids. The germline V gene encodes CDR1 SEHNR and CDR2 FQNEAQ (reference sequence). V shed 4 bases and J shed 8 bases, with 12 bases lying between them. CDR3 protein: CASSSEGPYSPLHF. The CDR3 nucleotides are TGTGCCAGCAGCTCTGAGGGACCATATTCACCCCTCCACTTT.

This clonotype was counted many times. This chain connects TRBV4-2 to TRBJ2-3; 8 bases match TRBD2. Germline CDR1 is LGHNA and CDR2 is YNFKEQ. This CDR3 is built from 19 residues. With V trimmed by 4 bases and J by 2 bases, 17 bases remained unmatched. CDR3 sequence reads: CASSPPGGGRRGATDTQYF. For the CDR3, the DNA is TGTGCCAGCAGCCCCCCGGGGGGAGGCAGGCGGGGGGCCACAGATACGCAGTATTTT.

This clonotype was recorded at least ten times. This chain uses TRBV5-1 with TRBJ2-3; no definite D call. Trimming left V 0 bases short and J 8 bases short, with 10 bases between. CDR1 and CDR2 (germline): SGHRS, YFSETQ. The CDR3 spans 13 residues. The CDR3 protein is CASSLAGAGTQYF. In nucleotides, the CDR3 is TGCGCCAGCAGCTTGGCGGGTGCCGGTACGCAGTATTTT.

This clonotype was recorded at least ten times. The J gene is TRBJ2-6, the V gene TRBV27; 9 positions match TRBD1. CDR3 size: 18 residues. V dropped 5 bases and J dropped 0; count of bases not matched to a gene: 8. Germline V gene data show CDR1 as MNHEY and CDR2 as SMNVEV (reference sequence). The CDR3 is CASSLRTGALSGANVLTF. The DNA for the CDR3 is TGTGCCAGCAGTCTGAGGACAGGGGCCCTCTCTGGGGCCAACGTCCTGACTTTC.

Ten or more counts support this clonotype. This sequence joins TRBV6-2 or TRBV6-3 and TRBJ1-1; D is unclear. The CDR3 length is 13 residues. The V gene's germline CDR1 is MNHEY and CDR2 SVGEGT. V lost 4 bases, J lost 5 bases, and 11 bases lay in between. The CDR3 loop is CASSWSDRTEAFF. The CDR3 DNA reads as TGTGCCAGCAGTTGGTCAGATCGGACTGAAGCTTTCTTT.